A single sample is the source of the 7 T cell receptor beta chains below, sequenced in a study of control samples from healthy donors and cancer patients. Some clones are missing from TCRdb's copy, which holds only in-frame ones; the method was immunoSEQ multiplex PCR. The table records 51,000 or so clones, about 80% of them present only once. The sample consisted of blood. The receptors derive from a man between 70 and 80 years old in good health.

The chain uses TRBV18 and TRBJ2-6; D possibly corresponds to TRBD1 (5 bases). The CDR3 runs 15 residues. Germline CDR1 KGHSH, CDR2 LQKENI. V gave up 0 bases and J gave up 2 bases, with 5 bases separating them. The CDR3 DNA is TGTGCCAGCTCACCACCAGGGGCTGGGGCCAACGTCCTGACTTTC. This sequence encodes CASSPPGAGANVLTF. The full variable domain, its missing parts supplied by reference TRBV18 and TRBJ2-6, is NAGVMQNPRHLVRRRGQEARLRCSPMKGHSHVYWYRQLPEEGLKFMVYLQKENIIDESGMPKERFSAEFPKEGPSILRIQQVVRGDSAAYFCASSPPGAGANVLTFGAGSRLTVL.

The chain combines TRBV11-2 with TRBJ2-7; 7 nucleotides agree with TRBD1. The CDR3 runs to 16 residues. Trimming took 5 bases from V and 6 from J; bases not matched to a gene: 16. Germline V gene lookup returns CDR1 SGHAT and CDR2 FQNNGV. The CDR3 protein is CASSPEGRDRAREQYF. The DNA of the CDR3 is TGTGCCAGCAGCCCAGAAGGCAGAGACAGGGCCCGCGAGCAGTACTTC.

The V gene is TRBV7-2, the J gene TRBJ1-6; D is possibly TRBD1 (6 bases). Trimming shortened V by 1 base and J by 14 bases, and 6 bases separated the two germline ends. CDR3 length: 11 amino acids. Germline assignment: CDR1 SGHTA and CDR2 FQGNSA. CDR3 loop: CASSLGQALHF. In DNA, the CDR3 is TGTGCCAGCAGCTTAGGACAGGCCCTCCACTTT.

The sample holds one count of this clone. This sequence joins TRBV10-3 and TRBJ2-3; D call uncertain. Per the germline V gene, CDR1 is ENHRY and CDR2 is SYGVKD. The CDR3 length is 13 residues. The ends were cut back, 0 bases at V and 7 bases at J, with 8 bases in the middle. As DNA, the CDR3 is TGTGCCATCAGTGAGTCCCACGGAAATACGCAGTATTTT. It yields the protein CAISESHGNTQYF.

This clone was seen a single time. This chain uses TRBV19 with TRBJ2-1, with D unresolved. The germline CDR1 and CDR2 sequences are LNHDA and SQIVND (reference sequence). V was cut by 2 bases and J by 7 bases, with 15 bases left in between. The CDR3 loop spans 15 amino acids. The CDR3 nucleotides read TGTGCCAGTAGTATAACCTCTATAGGGTTAAATGAGCAGTTCTTC. This codes for CASSITSIGLNEQFF.

This chain joins TRBV6-5 and TRBJ1-5; TRBD1 agrees at 9 bases. The CDR3 length is 13 residues. Unmatched junction bases numbered 1, after V lost 6 bases and J lost 4 bases. CDR1 is MNHEY, CDR2 SVGAGI, per germline. The CDR3 is CASRGTGNQPQHF. The CDR3 bases are TGTGCCAGCAGAGGGACAGGGAATCAGCCCCAGCATTTT.

The chain is built from TRBV6-6 and TRBJ1-6, with D tentatively TRBD1 (5 bases). The V gene lost 5 bases and the J gene lost 9 bases, with 17 bases spanning the gap. The germline V gene has CDR1 MNHNY and CDR2 SVGAGI (reference sequence). The CDR3 spans 15 residues. The CDR3 sequence: CASSNRDGDISPLHF. The CDR3 bases are TGTGCCAGCAGTAACCGGGACGGAGATATTTCACCCCTCCACTTT.